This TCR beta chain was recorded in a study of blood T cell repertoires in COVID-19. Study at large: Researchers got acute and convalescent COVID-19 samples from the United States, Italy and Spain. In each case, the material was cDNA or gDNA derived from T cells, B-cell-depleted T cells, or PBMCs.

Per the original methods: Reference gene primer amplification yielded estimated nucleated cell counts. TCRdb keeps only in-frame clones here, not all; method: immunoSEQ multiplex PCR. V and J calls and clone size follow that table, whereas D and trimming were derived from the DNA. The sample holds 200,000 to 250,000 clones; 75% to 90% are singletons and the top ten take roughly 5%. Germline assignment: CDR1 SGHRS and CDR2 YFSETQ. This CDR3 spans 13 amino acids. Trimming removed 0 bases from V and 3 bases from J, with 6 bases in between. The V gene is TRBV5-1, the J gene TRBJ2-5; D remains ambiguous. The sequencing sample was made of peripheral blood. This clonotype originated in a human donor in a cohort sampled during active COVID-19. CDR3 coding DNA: TGCGCCAGCAGCTTGGTAGTTAAAGAGACCCAGTACTTC. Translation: CASSLVVKETQYF.